Listed below are T cell receptor beta chains from one sample, sequenced in a study of blood T cells in healthy people across ages. From the 5' RACE reads, TCRdb called clonotypes with MiXCR, one entry per CDR3 protein. Altogether approximately 2,000,000 distinct CDR3 sequences are present, 30% to 40% being singletons, with the ten largest covering roughly 23%. The sample was blood. These receptor sequences come from a human donor in good health. CDR3s include the opening cysteine and the closing phenylalanine or tryptophan.

v_gene	CDR3aa
TRBV3-1	CASSRAAGTEAFF
TRBV2	CASTQDRFYSPLHF
TRBV3-1	CASSQAAAGNTIYF
TRBV29-1	CSVRTSVREQFF
TRBV19	CASSTSTGGVVSEQFF
TRBV7-2	CASSSGRNSPLHF
TRBV5-4	CASSSISAGDTQYF
TRBV2	CASSRLHGRGYYNEQFF
TRBV29-1	CSVMQTLGTDTQYF
TRBV28	CASSLVSSRETQYF
TRBV27	CASSLGTAIVEQFF
TRBV6-5	CASSKGPIEQFF
TRBV10-3	CAIRLGAGGRNEQFF
TRBV20-1	CSPRPDRSYGYTF
TRBV7-2	CASSHGQQYSNQPQHF
TRBV4-3	CASSQEIRGYATDTQYF
TRBV10-3	CANLSLRPQTGGICEQYF
TRBV12-3/TRBV12-4	CASSSPPGQGTEQFF
TRBV7-6	CASCPFQNTEGFF
TRBV7-2	CASSFSRDRIGGYTF
TRBV2	CASSSNRQGINYGYTF
TRBV18	CASSPRSGAGTEAFF
TRBV20-1	CSARGRNNEQYF
TRBV7-2	CASSLAGTLGRDTQYF
TRBV27	CASSLPSMEQYF
TRBV7-6	CASSSGTNNEQYF
TRBV7-3	CAGSLGQPTYNEQFF
TRBV5-1	CASSLRVGQGAPYEQYF
TRBV5-1	CASSLTRDRNTEAFF
TRBV4-2	CASRPGGLPTYNEQFF
TRBV3-1	CASSRGITGTVYNEQFF
TRBV29-1	CSVEGGGLSSYEQYF
TRBV7-9	CASSLRDANYGYTF
TRBV7-9	CASSFGVSGQPQHF
TRBV15	CATSRGDRDYQPQHF
TRBV29-1	CSAGSLDRNYEQYF
TRBV20-1	CSVPRDRENIQYF
TRBV19	CASSGGLRGTEAFF
TRBV6-6	CASTKSQGGDEKLFF
TRBV6-2/TRBV6-3	CASTLTGRHGYTF
TRBV5-6	CASSFVGDSEAFF
TRBV5-1	CASTQRGSSGANLLTF